This T cell receptor (beta chain) was identified in a study of cytomegalovirus exposure and HLA in healthy donors. The V end was cut by 2 bases, the J end by 4 bases, with 11 bases between. This CDR3 contains 14 residues. The germline gives CDR1 MNHEY, CDR2 SVGAGI. With 60 Vbeta and 13 Jbeta primers, the PCR was carried out. Generated by immunoSEQ multiplex PCR, the TCRdb table keeps only in-frame clones and is missing some. In the table there are around 120,000 clones, around 76% of which are singletons. Each donor was healthy, and each was a bone marrow donor. This chain connects TRBV6-5 to TRBJ1-1; D unresolved. The sequenced material came from PBMCs. This clonotype originated in a man aged 60 to 69 in good health and CMV-seropositive. For the CDR3, the DNA is TGTGCCAGCAGTTACGGCGGTCGCAGCACTGAAGCTTTCTTT. The encoded protein is CASSYGGRSTEAFF.